What follows are 9 T cell receptor beta chains derived from one specimen sequenced in a study of blood T cell repertoires in COVID-19. TCRdb's table, derived via immunoSEQ multiplex PCR, lists solely in-frame clones and lacks some. There are 30,000 to 40,000 clones in the sample; roughly nine tenths occur only once, and about 12% lies in the top ten. Sequenced: peripheral blood. The receptors shown here come from a man between 65 and 85 years old with active COVID-19.

The chain recombines TRBV5-8 with TRBJ2-4; D perhaps matches TRBD1 (6 bases). Trimming pared 3 bases from V and 3 bases from J, leaving 16 bases between. The CDR3 spans 16 residues. Germline V gene data show CDR1 as SGHTS and CDR2 as YDEGEE. The CDR3 is CASSYGGTQDKNIQYF. In DNA, the CDR3 is TGTGCCAGCAGCTATGGGGGCACTCAGGACAAAAACATTCAGTACTTC.

The J gene is TRBJ1-5, the V gene TRBV28; 8 nucleotides line up with TRBD1. After removal of 3 bases from V and 3 bases from J, the junction contained 13 bases not matched to a gene. Looked up from germline, CDR1 is MDHEN and CDR2 is SYDVKM. The CDR3 consists of 18 residues. The CDR3: CASSFRANRGWINQPQHF. CDR3 bases: TGTGCCAGCAGTTTCCGTGCCAACAGGGGGTGGATCAATCAGCCCCAGCATTTT.

This chain connects TRBV28 to TRBJ2-7; D is perhaps TRBD1 (5 bases). The CDR3 is 13 amino acids. CDR1 is MDHEN, CDR2 SYDVKM, per germline. The ends were cut back, 6 bases at V and 13 bases at J, with 22 bases in the middle. CDR3 loop: CASSLGQGPINYF. The CDR3 nucleotides read TGTGCCAGCAGCCTCGGTCAGGGCCCGATTAACTACTTC.

The gene calls are TRBV7-3 and TRBJ2-1, with 9 bases lining up with TRBD1. The CDR3 runs 16 residues. In germline, CDR1 is SGHTA, CDR2 FQGTGA. Trimming took 4 bases from V and 6 from J; bases not matched to a gene: 10. CDR3 in amino acids: CASSSIPGQGGNEQFF. The CDR3 nucleotides read TGTGCCAGCAGCTCAATTCCGGGACAGGGTGGCAATGAGCAGTTCTTC. Drawing the rest from reference TRBV7-3 and TRBJ2-1, the complete variable domain is GAGVSQTPSNKVTEKGKYVELRCDPISGHTALYWYRQSLGQGPEFLIYFQGTGAADDSGLPNDRFFAVRPEGSVSTLKIQRTERGDSAVYLCASSSIPGQGGNEQFFGPGTRLTVL.

The chain employs TRBV5-4 and TRBJ2-3, with 7 bases lining up with TRBD2. Germline lookup yields CDR1 SGHNT and CDR2 YYREEE (reference sequence). Trimming removed 2 bases from V and 2 bases from J; junction bases left unmatched: 5. CDR3 length equals 15 residues. CDR3 protein: CASSFVLADTDTQYF. The CDR3 DNA is TGTGCCAGCAGCTTCGTGCTAGCGGACACAGATACGCAGTATTTT.

V is TRBV6-5 and J is TRBJ1-5; D might be TRBD1 (6 bases). The CDR3 consists of 13 residues. Germline V gene lookup returns CDR1 MNHEY and CDR2 SVGAGI. The V gene lost 6 bases and the J gene lost 4 bases, with 10 bases spanning the gap. The CDR3 sequence: CASRVTGNQPQHF. CDR3 nucleotide sequence: TGTGCCAGCAGGGTTACAGGGAATCAGCCCCAGCATTTT.

The rearrangement joins TRBV23-1 to TRBJ2-6; a possible D gene is TRBD1 (6 bases). TRBV23-1 is placed among ORFs of uncertain function. The V and J ends lost 0 bases and 0 bases respectively, with 15 bases between them. The CDR3 has 19 amino acids. CDR3 in DNA: TGCGCCAGCAGTCAATCGGCAGGACAGTGTCTCTCTGGGGCCAACGTCCTGACTTTC. Its translation is CASSQSAGQCLSGANVLTF.

The CDR3 protein is CASSLASSGAGHEQFF. CDR3 sequence (DNA): TGTGCCAGCAGCTTAGCGAGTAGCGGGGCTGGCCATGAGCAGTTCTTC. J is TRBJ2-1 and V is TRBV7-2; 8 bases line up with TRBD2. Losses at the gene ends were 0 bases for V and 8 bases for J; bases not matched to a gene: 9. The CDR3 is made up of 16 amino acids. Germline assignment: CDR1 SGHTA and CDR2 FQGNSA.

The chain carries TRBV15 and TRBJ2-2, with D possibly matching TRBD1 (5 bases). Between the trimmed V and J ends, which lost 0 bases and 3 bases, there was a span of 11 bases. The CDR3 length is 16 residues. Germline CDR1 is LNHNV and CDR2 is YYDKDF (reference sequence). The CDR3 DNA sequence: TGTGCCACCAGCAGAGAAACAGGAATGTACACCGGGGAGCTGTTTTTT. Translated, it gives CATSRETGMYTGELFF.